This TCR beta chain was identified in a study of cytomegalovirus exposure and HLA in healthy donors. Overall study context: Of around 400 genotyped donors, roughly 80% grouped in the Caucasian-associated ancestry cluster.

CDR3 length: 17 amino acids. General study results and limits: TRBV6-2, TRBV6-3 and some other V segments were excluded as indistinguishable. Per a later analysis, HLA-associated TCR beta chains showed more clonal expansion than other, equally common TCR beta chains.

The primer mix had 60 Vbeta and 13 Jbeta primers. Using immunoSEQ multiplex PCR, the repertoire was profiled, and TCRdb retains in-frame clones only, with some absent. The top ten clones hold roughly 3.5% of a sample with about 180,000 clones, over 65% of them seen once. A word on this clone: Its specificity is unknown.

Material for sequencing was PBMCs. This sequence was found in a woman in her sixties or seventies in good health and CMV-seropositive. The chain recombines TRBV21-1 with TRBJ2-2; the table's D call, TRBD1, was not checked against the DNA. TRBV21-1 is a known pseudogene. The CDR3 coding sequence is TGTGCCAGCAGCAGAGACGACAGGGTACCGAACACCGGGGAGCTGTTTTTT. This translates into CASSRDDRVPNTGELFF.